The entry below gives a single T cell receptor beta chain sequence along with its context. Its target is not known. This sample was taken from a study of cytomegalovirus exposure and HLA in healthy donors. Study outcomes and limitations: An Asian-associated ancestry cluster reportedly showed fewer N-insertions than the approximately 660-donor mean in a later analysis. Specificity of a few CMV-associated chains for CMV antigens was verified in vitro. Cytomegalovirus association was listed for 170 or so TCR beta chains.

PCR primers comprised 60 Vbeta and 13 Jbeta primers. Authors' data handling: Roughly 11 million of the about 80 million unique TCR beta chains counted in a later analysis were shared. The method was immunoSEQ multiplex PCR; TCRdb's version includes in-frame clones alone and lacks a portion of them. Clonal size and the V and J genes are those of that table, whereas D and trimming came from the DNA. Among 140,000 to 150,000 clones, roughly 65% were seen once, and the ten largest hold around 4.7%. J lost 4 bases, V lost 4 bases, and 12 bases had no gene match. The CDR3 length is 16 residues. Germline loops: CDR1 GTSNPN, CDR2 SVGIG (reference sequence).

The chain couples TRBV30 to TRBJ2-2; 7 nucleotides align to TRBD1. Input material: PBMCs. This sequence was found in a man aged 60 to 75 in good health and CMV-seronegative. Here the CDR3 reads CAWKRLGTESTGELFF. The CDR3 DNA follows: TGTGCCTGGAAGAGACTCGGGACAGAATCCACCGGGGAGCTGTTTTTT. The variable domain in full, with the rest retrieved from reference TRBV30 and TRBJ2-2, is SQTIHQWPATLVQPVGSPLSLECTVEGTSNPNLYWYRQAAGRGLQLLFYSVGIGQISSEVPQNLSASRPQDRQFILSSKKLLLSDSGFYLCAWKRLGTESTGELFFGEGSRLTVL.